This TCR beta chain was recovered during a study of blood T cell repertoires in COVID-19. Study details: COVID-19 samples, acute and convalescent, were from the United States, Italy and Spain. Sample material is recorded as cDNA or gDNA derived from T cells, B-cell-depleted T cells, or PBMCs.

The germline gives CDR1 SGHNT, CDR2 YYREEE (reference sequence). This CDR3 has 14 amino acids. Trimming removed 4 bases from V and 5 bases from J; junction bases left unmatched: 5. Clones were read by immunoSEQ multiplex PCR, and TCRdb kept only the in-frame ones, dropping some. Of under 350,000 clones detected, approximately 87% appear once; the ten largest clones hold over 4.5%. The sequenced material came from peripheral blood. This clonotype was obtained from a man in his fifties or sixties who had recovered from COVID-19. The chain joins TRBV5-4 to TRBJ1-4; 7 positions match TRBD1. The CDR3, as DNA: TGTGCCAGCAGCCTCGGGACAGCCAATGAAAAACTGTTTTTT. Amino acid sequence: CASSLGTANEKLFF.